The 17 T cell receptor beta chains below all came from one sample that was sequenced in a study of cytomegalovirus exposure and HLA in healthy donors. The study ran its PCR with 60 Vbeta and 13 Jbeta primers. Measured with immunoSEQ multiplex PCR; TCRdb has only the in-frame clones, and not every one. The repertoire holds fewer than 200,000 clones, 79% seen once, with 2% to 2.5% in the top ten. The sequenced sample consisted of PBMCs. Source of these receptors: a man aged 40-49 years in good health and CMV-seronegative.

The chain employs TRBV7-2 and TRBJ2-5, with D perhaps TRBD1 (5 bases). This CDR3 has 14 amino acids. Germline V gene lookup returns CDR1 SGHTA and CDR2 FQGNSA. The V end was cut by 2 bases, the J end by 6 bases, with 13 bases between. CDR3 region: CASSLSRDGQTQYF. CDR3 in DNA: TGTGCCAGCAGCTTAAGCAGGGATGGGCAGACCCAGTACTTC.

The chain joins TRBV2 to TRBJ2-7, with 7 nucleotides matching TRBD1. J was trimmed by 2 bases and V by 5 bases; bases with no gene match: 6. Per germline, CDR1 SNHLY and CDR2 FYNNEI. The CDR3 extends over 14 amino acids. The CDR3 DNA reads TGTGCCAGCAGTCGCCTAGGACAGGCCTACGAGCAGTACTTC. Its translation is CASSRLGQAYEQYF.

The rearrangement links TRBV11-2 to TRBJ2-7, with TRBD1 identical over 7 bases. The CDR3 extends over 15 amino acids. Losses at the gene ends were 5 bases for V and 0 bases for J; bases not matched to a gene: 7. CDR1 is SGHAT and CDR2 is FQNNGV in the germline V gene. The CDR3 loop is CASSPDRVNSYEQYF. The CDR3 nucleotides are TGTGCCAGCAGCCCAGACAGGGTGAACTCCTACGAGCAGTACTTC.

The V and J genes are TRBV5-6 and TRBJ2-7; tentatively, D is TRBD1 (6 bases). Trimming cost V 2 bases and J 6 bases, with 18 bases left between them. The length of the CDR3 is 15 residues. CDR1 and CDR2 from the germline V gene are SGHDT and YYEEEE. The CDR3: CASSFQGNTGTEQYF. The CDR3, as DNA: TGTGCCAGCAGCTTTCAGGGGAATACAGGGACCGAGCAGTACTTC.

This clone was picked up one time. The chain recombines TRBV5-5 with TRBJ1-1; 7 bases are a match to TRBD1. Germline CDR1 SGHKS, CDR2 YYEKEE (reference sequence). After removal of 3 bases from V and 0 bases from J, the junction contained 2 bases not matched to a gene. The CDR3 sequence is 14 residues long. CDR3 sequence (DNA): TGTGCCAGCAGCTGGGGACAGATGAACACTGAAGCTTTCTTT. It yields the protein CASSWGQMNTEAFF.

The V and J genes are TRBV11-2 and TRBJ1-1, with 8 bases that match TRBD1. Germline V gene lookup returns CDR1 SGHAT and CDR2 FQNNGV. The CDR3 is 15 amino acids. Trimming took 4 bases from V and 7 from J; bases not matched to a gene: 11. The CDR3 loop is CASSWAASGGDEAFF. The CDR3 coding sequence is TGTGCCAGCAGCTGGGCGGCTTCAGGGGGCGATGAAGCTTTCTTT. Looking up the rest from reference TRBV11-2 and TRBJ1-1 gives the full variable domain: EAGVAQSPRYKIIEKRQSVAFWCNPISGHATLYWYQQILGQGPKLLIQFQNNGVVDDSQLPKDRFSAERLKGVDSTLKIQPAKLEDSAVYLCASSWAASGGDEAFFGQGTRLTVV.

The chain is built from TRBV28 and TRBJ2-7; 10 bases agree with TRBD2. Looked up from germline, CDR1 is MDHEN and CDR2 is SYDVKM. The junction had 6 bases not matched to a gene; V was cut back by 10 bases and J by 3 bases. The CDR3 spans 13 residues. DNA of the CDR3: TGTGCCACCGTAGGACTAGCGGTCTACGAGCAGTACTTC. Encoded protein: CATVGLAVYEQYF.

The chain uses TRBV30 and TRBJ2-2; 10 nucleotides match TRBD1. The V gene's germline CDR1 is GTSNPN and CDR2 SVGIG (reference sequence). V was pared by 0 bases and J by 4 bases, with 5 bases of the junction left unmatched. This CDR3 region has 16 residues. The CDR3 nucleotides read TGTGCCTGGAGTGTTGAGGGACAGGGGATCACCGGGGAGCTGTTTTTT. Translation gives CAWSVEGQGITGELFF.

In this sample, this clone turned up a few times. This chain joins TRBV28 and TRBJ2-6, with TRBD1 matching 8 bases. The CDR3 sequence is 15 residues long. Trimming removed 5 bases from V and 2 bases from J; junction bases left unmatched: 2. CDR1 is MDHEN and CDR2 is SYDVKM in the germline V gene. The CDR3 region is CASSTTGAGANVLTF. In DNA, the CDR3 is TGTGCCAGCAGTACGACAGGGGCTGGGGCCAACGTCCTGACTTTC.

The chain uses TRBV6-5 and TRBJ2-7, with 9 bases aligning to TRBD1. Germline V gene data show CDR1 as MNHEY and CDR2 as SVGAGI. V was pared by 5 bases and J by 5 bases, with 7 bases of the junction left unmatched. There are 14 residues in the CDR3. The CDR3 region has the DNA TGTGCCAGCAGTACTCGGGACAGGGAGGACGAGCAGTACTTC. Translating it yields CASSTRDREDEQYF.

This clone has a handful of counts. The V call is TRBV21-1, the J call TRBJ2-7; the D segment call TRBD2 is taken from the table without a DNA check. TRBV21-1 is tagged as a pseudogene. This CDR3 has 19 amino acids. The CDR3 is CANLRPGLANNPDSYEQYF. In DNA, the CDR3 is TGTGCCAACCTAAGACCGGGACTAGCAAACAACCCCGACTCCTACGAGCAGTACTTC.

The CDR3 DNA reads TGTGCCAGCAGTTCTTCACTAGGACTATCCTACGAGCAGTACTTC. It encodes CASSSSLGLSYEQYF. The V gene is TRBV28, the J gene TRBJ2-7; weak D call: TRBD2 (6 bases). Germline CDR1 MDHEN, CDR2 SYDVKM. The CDR3 contains 15 residues. V was clipped by 4 bases and J by 1 base, with 14 bases between them. The whole variable domain, remainder taken from reference TRBV28 and TRBJ2-7, is DVKVTQSSRYLVKRTGEKVFLECVQDMDHENMFWYRQDPGLGLRLIYFSYDVKMKEKGDIPEGYSVSREKKERFSLILESASTNQTSMYLCASSSSLGLSYEQYFGPGTRLTVT.

This sequence joins TRBV9 and TRBJ2-5; no clear D. Deletions cut 0 bases from V and 5 bases from J, with 11 bases between. CDR1 SGDLS and CDR2 YYNGEE come from the germline V gene. The CDR3 has 14 residues. The DNA for the CDR3 is TGTGCCAGCAGCGTAGAAGGTAGCTTGGAGACCCAGTACTTC. Its translation: CASSVEGSLETQYF. Together with reference TRBV9 and TRBJ2-5, the CDR3 gives the full variable domain: DSGVTQTPKHLITATGQRVTLRCSPRSGDLSVYWYQQSLDQGLQFLIQYYNGEERAKGNILERFSAQQFPDLHSELNLSSLELGDSALYFCASSVEGSLETQYFGPGTRLLVL.

The J gene is TRBJ2-3, the V gene TRBV5-6; 7 bases are a match to TRBD2. Unmatched junction bases numbered 5, after V lost 6 bases and J lost 4 bases. The germline gives CDR1 SGHDT, CDR2 YYEEEE. This CDR3 is 13 amino acids long. CDR3 amino acids: CASTRGGPDTQYF. The CDR3 DNA sequence: TGTGCCAGCACCCGGGGAGGGCCAGATACGCAGTATTTT.

The CDR3 sequence: CASSQGPRAKNIQYF. CDR3 DNA: TGTGCCAGCAGCCAAGGGCCTAGGGCCAAAAACATTCAGTACTTC. V gene TRBV4-2 combines with J gene TRBJ2-4; the D is unclear. V dropped 1 base and J dropped 1 base, with 8 bases sitting between them. CDR1 and CDR2 (germline): LGHNA, YNFKEQ. This CDR3 contains 15 residues.

The rearrangement joins TRBV4-1 to TRBJ2-2, with D tentatively TRBD1 (5 bases). Germline CDR1 and CDR2: MGHRA and YSYEKL. Trimming took 2 bases from V and 2 from J, leaving 12 bases between them. The CDR3 is made up of 16 amino acids. The CDR3 loop is CASSQLGQGNTGELFF. CDR3 DNA sequence: TGCGCCAGCAGCCAACTTGGTCAGGGTAACACCGGGGAGCTGTTTTTT.

Turning to this clone: The junction differs from germline at one of its ends, possibly a read error. This chain connects TRBV7-7 to TRBJ2-3; D might be TRBD2 (5 bases). The CDR3 extends over 13 amino acids. The germline V gene encodes CDR1 SSHAT and CDR2 FNYEAQ (reference sequence). The CDR3 region has the DNA TGTGCTAGCAGCGCGCCCCCGGGGGATACGCAGTATTTT. Its translation is CASSAPPGDTQYF.